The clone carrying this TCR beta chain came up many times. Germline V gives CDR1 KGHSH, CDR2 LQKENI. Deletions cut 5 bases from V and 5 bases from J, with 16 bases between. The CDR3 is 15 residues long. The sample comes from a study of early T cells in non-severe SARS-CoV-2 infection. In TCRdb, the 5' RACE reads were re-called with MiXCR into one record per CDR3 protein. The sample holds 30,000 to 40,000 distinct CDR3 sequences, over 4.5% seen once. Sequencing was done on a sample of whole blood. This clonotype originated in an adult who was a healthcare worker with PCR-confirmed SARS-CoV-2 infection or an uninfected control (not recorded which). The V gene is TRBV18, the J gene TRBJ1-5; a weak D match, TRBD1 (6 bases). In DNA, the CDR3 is TGTGCCAGCTCAAGATCCGGCGCAGGGGATCAGCCCCAGCATTTT. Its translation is CASSRSGAGDQPQHF.